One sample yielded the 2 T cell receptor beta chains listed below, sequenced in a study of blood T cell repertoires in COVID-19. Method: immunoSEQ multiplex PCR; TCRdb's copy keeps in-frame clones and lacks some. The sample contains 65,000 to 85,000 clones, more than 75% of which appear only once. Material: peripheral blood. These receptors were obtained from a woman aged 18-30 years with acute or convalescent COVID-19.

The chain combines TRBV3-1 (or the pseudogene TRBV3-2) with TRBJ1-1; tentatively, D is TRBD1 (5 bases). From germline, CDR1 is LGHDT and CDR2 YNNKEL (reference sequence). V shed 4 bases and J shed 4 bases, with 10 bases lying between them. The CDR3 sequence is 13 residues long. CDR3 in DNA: TGTGCCAGCAGCCCAAGGGACTTCACTGAAGCTTTCTTT. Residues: CASSPRDFTEAFF.

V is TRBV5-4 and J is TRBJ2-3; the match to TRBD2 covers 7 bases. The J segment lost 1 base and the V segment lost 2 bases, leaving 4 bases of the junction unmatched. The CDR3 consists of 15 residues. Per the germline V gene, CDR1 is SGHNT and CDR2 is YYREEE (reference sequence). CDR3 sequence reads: CASSFSGAGTDTQYF. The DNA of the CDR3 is TGTGCCAGCAGCTTCAGCGGGGCGGGCACAGATACGCAGTATTTT.